The 12 T cell receptor beta chains in this list originate from one sample, sequenced in a study of T-cell reconstitution after alpha-beta-depleted transplantation in children. Unique molecular identifiers were used in preparing the TCRbeta library. Each CDR3 protein is one row after TCRdb ran MiXCR on the PCR reads. The data show about 500,000 distinct CDR3 sequences, 32% seen once. The material sequenced was PBMCs from the stem cell graft donor, taken from the stem cell graft. Every receptor here comes from a human donor who donated a stem cell graft to a child with aplastic anemia.

The chain uses TRBV19 and TRBJ1-5; TRBD1 is a possible D gene (6 bases). The V end was cut by 6 bases, the J end by 0 bases, with 24 bases between. This CDR3 region has 19 residues. The germline CDR1 and CDR2 sequences are LNHDA and SQIVND (reference sequence). CDR3 coding DNA: TGTGCCAGTAGCCCAACGCCAGGGGACCTCTCGTATAGCAATCAGCCCCAGCATTTT. This codes for CASSPTPGDLSYSNQPQHF.

The chain links TRBV20-1 to TRBJ2-5; D is perhaps TRBD1 or TRBD2 (6 bases each). The CDR3 runs to 16 residues. Trimming removed 6 bases from V and 4 bases from J, with 24 bases in between. Germline CDR1 reads DFQATT; CDR2 reads SNEGSKA (reference sequence). CDR3 region: CSADPRGSARGETQYF. For the CDR3, the DNA is TGCAGTGCCGATCCCCGGGGGAGCGCCAGGGGAGAGACCCAGTACTTC.

The J gene is TRBJ1-5, the V gene TRBV5-1; TRBD1 agrees at 10 bases. Trimming cost V 4 bases and J 5 bases; bases outside gene matches: 3. This CDR3 has 14 residues. Germline CDR1 SGHRS, CDR2 YFSETQ. The CDR3 DNA sequence: TGCGCCAGCAGCGGAGGGACAGGGGATCAGCCCCAGCATTTT. This codes for CASSGGTGDQPQHF.

The chain links TRBV29-1 to TRBJ2-7; no definite D call. The CDR3 consists of 14 residues. The V gene's germline CDR1 is SQVTM and CDR2 ANQGSEA. V lost 7 bases to trimming and J lost 4 bases, with 20 bases between them. In DNA, the CDR3 is TGCAGCGCCGCCGGGTCTTCTTCGAATTACGAGCAGTACTTC. Its protein product is CSAAGSSSNYEQYF.

The table lists this clonotype with a count of one. This chain joins TRBV12-3 or TRBV12-4 and TRBJ2-2; D possibly corresponds to TRBD2 (5 bases). CDR3 size: 15 residues. Trimming shortened V by 1 base and J by 6 bases, and 12 bases separated the two germline ends. The CDR3 DNA reads as TGTGCCAGCAGTTTAGGGACTCTCGGGTCCGGGGAGCTGTTTTTT. It yields the protein CASSLGTLGSGELFF.

This sequence joins TRBV30 and TRBJ2-5; D is undetermined. Trimming pared 2 bases from V and 7 bases from J, leaving 11 bases between. CDR3 length equals 12 residues. Germline V gene data show CDR1 as GTSNPN and CDR2 as SVGIG (reference sequence). In DNA form, the CDR3 reads TGTGCCTGGAGTATTCAAGAGGCGACCCAGTACTTC. Its protein is CAWSIQEATQYF.

The chain links TRBV10-3 to TRBJ1-1; 9 bases agree with TRBD1. CDR1 is ENHRY and CDR2 is SYGVKD in the germline V gene. After removal of 4 bases from V and 3 bases from J, the junction contained 0 bases not matched to a gene. The CDR3 has 13 residues. The CDR3 DNA follows: TGTGCCATCAGTGGGGACAGGGACACTGAAGCTTTCTTT. Amino acids: CAISGDRDTEAFF.

This chain connects TRBV29-1 to TRBJ2-1; 9 nucleotides line up with TRBD2. CDR1 and CDR2 (germline): SQVTM, ANQGSEA. This CDR3 has 13 amino acids. The V segment lost 4 bases and the J segment 8 bases; nucleotides outside the gene matches: 6. In DNA, the CDR3 is TGCAGCGTTGTTAGCGGGAGTCAGTATGAGCAGTTCTTC. Encoded protein: CSVVSGSQYEQFF.

This clonotype has a handful of counts. The chain is built from TRBV20-1 and TRBJ1-2, with D maybe TRBD1 (5 bases). The CDR3 has 12 amino acids. The ends were cut back, 7 bases at V and 4 bases at J, with 13 bases in the middle. Per the germline V gene, CDR1 is DFQATT and CDR2 is SNEGSKA (reference sequence). CDR3 sequence: CSVRTYSYGYTF. Here the CDR3 DNA reads TGCAGTGTTAGGACATACAGCTATGGCTACACCTTC.

This clonotype occurred a few times. The chain links TRBV20-1 to TRBJ1-1; TRBD1 might be the D (6 bases). The CDR3 totals 14 residues. Germline CDR1 is DFQATT and CDR2 is SNEGSKA (reference sequence). Trimming pared 0 bases from V and 4 bases from J, leaving 12 bases between. The CDR3 sequence is CSARDGGGSTEAFF. CDR3 DNA sequence: TGCAGTGCTAGAGATGGAGGGGGAAGCACTGAAGCTTTCTTT.

This clonotype has a single count. CDR3 bases: TGTGCCAGCAGGGGACAGGACCTCCAAGAGACCCAGTACTTC. Translated, it gives CASRGQDLQETQYF. The V call is TRBV5-4, the J call TRBJ2-5, with 8 bases that match TRBD1. Germline-derived CDR1 and CDR2 are SGHNT and YYREEE (reference sequence). The CDR3 has 14 residues. V trimming: 5 bases; J trimming: 1 base; junction bases outside the gene matches: 4.

This clonotype was seen a few times. V gene TRBV5-1 combines with J gene TRBJ1-2; perhaps TRBD1 as D (5 bases). The CDR3 contains 14 residues. Germline CDR1 SGHRS, CDR2 YFSETQ. The V and J ends lost 7 bases and 0 bases respectively, with 13 bases between them. CDR3 in DNA: TGCGCCAGCCAACCTCAACAGGCTAACTATGGCTACACCTTC. Its protein product is CASQPQQANYGYTF.